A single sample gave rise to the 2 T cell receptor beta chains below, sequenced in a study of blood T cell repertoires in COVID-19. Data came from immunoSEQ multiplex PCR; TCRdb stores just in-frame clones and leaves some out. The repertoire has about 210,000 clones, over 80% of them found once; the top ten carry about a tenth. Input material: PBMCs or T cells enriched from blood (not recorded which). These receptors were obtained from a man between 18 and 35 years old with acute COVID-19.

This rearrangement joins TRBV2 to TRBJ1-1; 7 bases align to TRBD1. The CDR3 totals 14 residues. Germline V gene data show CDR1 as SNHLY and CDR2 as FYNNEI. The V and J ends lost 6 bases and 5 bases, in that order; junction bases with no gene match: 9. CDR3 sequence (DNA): TGTGCCAGCAGAGTCGGGACAGACCCAACTGAAGCTTTCTTT. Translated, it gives CASRVGTDPTEAFF.

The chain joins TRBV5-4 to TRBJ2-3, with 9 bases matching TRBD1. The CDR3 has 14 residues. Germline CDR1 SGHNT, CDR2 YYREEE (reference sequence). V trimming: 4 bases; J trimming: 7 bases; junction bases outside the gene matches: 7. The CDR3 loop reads CASSPGTGTNTQYF. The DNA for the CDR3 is TGTGCCAGCAGCCCGGGGACAGGGACCAATACGCAGTATTTT.